The 27 T cell receptor beta chains presented below share a single source sample, sequenced in a study of post-analysis software for immune sequencing data. Sequencing libraries made from TCR beta cDNA carried unique molecular identifiers. TCRdb itself ran the PCR reads through MiXCR, one entry per CDR3 protein. Of around 700,000 distinct CDR3 sequences detected, approximately 60% appear once; the ten largest clones hold roughly 12%. Their target antigens are unknown. Whole-study results and caveats: Among a few TRBV segments more frequent in patients than controls were TRBV5-6, TRBV5-1 and TRBV20-1.

Sequencing was performed on blood. The receptors come from a girl under 10 years old with multiple sclerosis.

This chain connects TRBV20-1 to TRBJ2-3; 10 nucleotides align to TRBD2. This CDR3 is 15 amino acids long. Looked up from germline, CDR1 is DFQATT and CDR2 is SNEGSKA (reference sequence). The J segment lost 5 bases and the V segment lost 6 bases, leaving 11 bases of the junction unmatched. CDR3 coding DNA: TGCAGTGCCCTCCGGGCTAGCGGGGGTGTAGATACGCAGTATTTT. It encodes CSALRASGGVDTQYF.

The V call is TRBV4-1, the J call TRBJ2-1, with D unclear. The CDR3 sequence is 17 residues long. Trimming stripped 0 bases from V and 4 bases from J, with 16 bases between. In germline, CDR1 is MGHRA, CDR2 YSYEKL. Written as DNA, the CDR3 is TGCGCCAGCAGCCAAGATAAACTCCGAGACAAGTACAATGAGCAGTTCTTC. It translates to CASSQDKLRDKYNEQFF.

Turning to this clonotype: The germline gene is not matched at one end of the junction; a read error may be the cause. The gene calls are TRBV10-3 and TRBJ2-1; TRBD2 matches 9 bases. The CDR3 runs 15 residues. Germline V gene sequence: CDR1 ENHRY, CDR2 SYGVKD. The CDR3 loop is CAINESRGGEDEQFF. In DNA form, the CDR3 reads TGTGCCATCAATGAGTCGCGGGGGGGAGAGGATGAGCAGTTCTTC.

The V gene is TRBV2, the J gene TRBJ2-5; tentative D call: TRBD1 (5 bases). The CDR3 length is 14 residues. Germline V gives CDR1 SNHLY, CDR2 FYNNEI. V was cut by 7 bases and J by 2 bases, with 14 bases left in between. The CDR3 DNA reads TGTGCCAGCACTGGCAGGGCAGCGCAAGAGACCCAGTACTTC. Translated: CASTGRAAQETQYF.

This chain uses TRBV9 with TRBJ2-1; 7 bases map to TRBD2. After removal of 4 bases from V and 6 bases from J, the junction contained 7 bases not matched to a gene. The CDR3 runs to 14 residues. Looked up from germline, CDR1 is SGDLS and CDR2 is YYNGEE. This chain's CDR3 is CASSYSGTFNEQFF. The CDR3 DNA reads TGTGCCAGCAGCTACAGCGGGACTTTCAATGAGCAGTTCTTC.

This clonotype was counted only a few times. J is TRBJ2-3 and V is TRBV29-1; D possibly corresponds to TRBD2 (7 bases). Trimming took off 4 bases at V and 5 bases at J, with 13 bases between the two ends. Germline V gene data show CDR1 as SQVTM and CDR2 as ANQGSEA. This CDR3 spans 13 amino acids. The CDR3: CSVAGGRVDTQYF. CDR3 in DNA: TGCAGCGTTGCGGGGGGCCGTGTAGATACGCAGTATTTT.

The V call is TRBV3-1, the J call TRBJ2-1; the match to TRBD1 covers 10 bases. Trimming removed 4 bases from V and 7 bases from J; junction bases left unmatched: 7. Germline values: CDR1 LGHDT, CDR2 YNNKEL (reference sequence). This CDR3 contains 15 residues. CDR3 loop: CASSLDRGGSNEQFF. CDR3 bases: TGTGCCAGCAGCCTGGACAGGGGGGGTTCAAATGAGCAGTTCTTC.

The rearrangement uses TRBV5-1 and TRBJ2-1; 10 nucleotides agree with TRBD2. This CDR3 has 17 amino acids. After removal of 4 bases from V and 0 bases from J, the junction contained 7 bases not matched to a gene. Germline-derived CDR1 and CDR2 are SGHRS and YFSETQ. The chain's CDR3 is CASSPRVAGGSYNEQFF. CDR3 DNA: TGCGCCAGCAGCCCCCGGGTAGCGGGGGGCTCCTACAATGAGCAGTTCTTC.

This chain uses TRBV5-1 with TRBJ2-1; D unclear. The CDR3 length is 13 residues. The germline V gene has CDR1 SGHRS and CDR2 YFSETQ. V was trimmed by 3 bases and J by 8 bases, leaving 12 bases between them. The CDR3 DNA sequence: TGCGCCAGCAGCTCCGATAGTTGGGATGAGCAGTTCTTC. Amino acids: CASSSDSWDEQFF.

The chain links TRBV7-2 to TRBJ2-4, with 9 bases aligning to TRBD2. Germline V gene data show CDR1 as SGHTA and CDR2 as FQGNSA. The ends lost 3 bases at V and 5 bases at J; junction bases unmatched: 2. The CDR3 sequence is 14 residues long. The CDR3 is CASSFKRGENIQYF. The DNA of the CDR3 is TGTGCCAGCAGCTTCAAGCGGGGGGAAAACATTCAGTACTTC. The entire variable domain, with the rest obtained from reference TRBV7-2 and TRBJ2-4, is as follows: GAGVSQSPSNKVTEKGKDVELRCDPISGHTALYWYRQSLGQGLEFLIYFQGNSAPDKSGLPSDRFSAERTGGSVSTLTIQRTQQEDSAVYLCASSFKRGENIQYFGAGTRLSVL.

This chain links TRBV7-9 with TRBJ1-4, with TRBD1 identical over 7 bases. Germline CDR1 and CDR2: SEHNR and FQNEAQ (reference sequence). V gave up 1 base and J gave up 8 bases; unmatched junction bases: 4. The CDR3 covers 14 residues. The CDR3 coding sequence is TGTGCCAGCAGCTTAGACAGGGGAAGCGAAAAACTGTTTTTT. It encodes CASSLDRGSEKLFF.

V and J are TRBV5-1 and TRBJ2-5, with D possibly TRBD1 on 9 matching bases. The CDR3 loop spans 15 amino acids. The germline V and J ends were trimmed by 3 bases and 11 bases, with 23 bases remaining between them. The germline gives CDR1 SGHRS, CDR2 YFSETQ. The CDR3 DNA reads as TGCGCCAGCAGCTCCGGGACAGGGATGCGGGGGGAGCAGTACTTC. Protein: CASSSGTGMRGEQYF.

This chain uses TRBV12-3 or TRBV12-4 with TRBJ2-5; 7 nucleotides line up with TRBD1. V lost 8 bases to trimming and J lost 5 bases; unmatched junction nucleotides: 8. The CDR3 has 13 amino acids. The CDR3 sequence is CASGRGRRETQYF. The CDR3 nucleotides are TGTGCCAGCGGAAGGGGGCGGAGGGAGACCCAGTACTTC.

This chain uses TRBV29-1 with TRBJ2-5; the match to TRBD1 covers 8 bases. This CDR3 contains 12 residues. V trimming: 8 bases; J trimming: 3 bases; junction bases outside the gene matches: 5. Germline loops: CDR1 SQVTM, CDR2 ANQGSEA. CDR3: CSSRGREETQYF. The DNA for the CDR3 is TGCAGCTCCAGGGGGCGGGAAGAGACCCAGTACTTC.

V and J are TRBV28 and TRBJ2-3; 8 bases are a match to TRBD2. From germline, CDR1 is MDHEN and CDR2 SYDVKM. There are 16 residues in the CDR3. V shed 2 bases and J 4 bases; nucleotides not matched to a gene: 8. The CDR3 bases are TGTGCCAGCAGTTTAGGGGGAGCGGGAGTCCCAGATACGCAGTATTTT. Translation: CASSLGGAGVPDTQYF.

The chain recombines TRBV7-6 with TRBJ1-1; 9 bases are shared with TRBD1. CDR3 length equals 14 residues. J lost 4 bases, V lost 4 bases, and 4 bases had no gene match. Germline loops: CDR1 SGHVS, CDR2 FNYEAQ. This chain's CDR3 is CASSSGQGVTEAFF. DNA for the CDR3: TGTGCCAGCAGCTCGGGACAGGGAGTCACTGAAGCTTTCTTT.

The gene calls are TRBV7-2 and TRBJ2-7; D might be TRBD1 (6 bases). This CDR3 is 14 amino acids long. Trimming took off 5 bases at V and 6 bases at J, with 17 bases between the two ends. The V gene's germline CDR1 is SGHTA and CDR2 FQGNSA. CDR3 sequence reads: CASSPGTKESEQYF. The CDR3 DNA reads TGTGCCAGCAGCCCCGGGACAAAGGAGAGCGAGCAGTACTTC.

The chain uses TRBV27 and TRBJ1-1, with D uncertain. Germline V gene sequence: CDR1 MNHEY, CDR2 SMNVEV (reference sequence). V was clipped by 2 bases and J by 1 base, with 8 bases between them. The CDR3 has 14 residues. The CDR3 sequence is CASSLLGGNTEAFF. The DNA for the CDR3 is TGTGCCAGCAGTTTACTGGGAGGGAACACTGAAGCTTTCTTT.

This clonotype was seen a few times. The chain carries TRBV29-1 and TRBJ2-3; 12 bases align to TRBD2. V shed 6 bases and J 3 bases; nucleotides not matched to a gene: 4. The CDR3 consists of 14 residues. Germline V gives CDR1 SQVTM, CDR2 ANQGSEA. CDR3 amino acids: CSVGTSGWTDTQYF. In nucleotides, the CDR3 is TGCAGCGTAGGGACTAGCGGGTGGACAGATACGCAGTATTTT.

This chain connects TRBV7-2 to TRBJ1-5; D unresolved. CDR3 size: 17 residues. The germline V gene has CDR1 SGHTA and CDR2 FQGNSA. With 1 base removed from V and 0 bases from J, the gap between germline ends came to 13 bases. CDR3 DNA sequence: TGTGCCAGCAGCTTAGGTTGGGCGAGCAATAGCAATCAGCCCCAGCATTTT. This gives the protein CASSLGWASNSNQPQHF. The full variable domain, its missing parts supplied by reference TRBV7-2 and TRBJ1-5, is GAGVSQSPSNKVTEKGKDVELRCDPISGHTALYWYRQSLGQGLEFLIYFQGNSAPDKSGLPSDRFSAERTGGSVSTLTIQRTQQEDSAVYLCASSLGWASNSNQPQHFGDGTRLSIL.

The rearrangement links TRBV6-5 to TRBJ2-1; D might be TRBD2 (6 bases). Germline V gene lookup returns CDR1 MNHEY and CDR2 SVGAGI. CDR3 length equals 13 residues. V lost 5 bases to trimming and J lost 8 bases, with 13 bases between them. CDR3 in DNA: TGTGCCAGCAGTCGTACTGGAGGGTATGAGCAGTTCTTC. Its protein is CASSRTGGYEQFF.

The chain links TRBV10-3 to TRBJ2-7; TRBD2 matches at 11 bases. This CDR3 has 15 amino acids. Per the germline V gene, CDR1 is ENHRY and CDR2 is SYGVKD. Trimming at V came to 0 bases and at J to 4 bases, leaving 2 bases not matched to a gene. CDR3 protein: CAISESLAGGYEQYF. The CDR3 DNA sequence: TGTGCCATCAGTGAGTCCCTAGCGGGAGGTTACGAGCAGTACTTC.

This clonotype was detected only a few times. V gene TRBV6-5 combines with J gene TRBJ2-1, with D perhaps TRBD1 (6 bases). The CDR3 is made up of 16 amino acids. The germline V and J ends were trimmed by 2 bases and 0 bases, with 11 bases remaining between them. Germline V CDR1 and CDR2: MNHEY, SVGAGI. As DNA, the CDR3 is TGTGCCAGCAGTTACGCCCAGGGGCTCTCCTACAATGAGCAGTTCTTC. Encoded protein: CASSYAQGLSYNEQFF.

In this sample, this clonotype turned up a few times. V is TRBV5-1 and J is TRBJ2-5; D tentatively reads TRBD1 or TRBD2 (5 bases each). Germline CDR1 is SGHRS and CDR2 is YFSETQ. V lost 0 bases and J lost 3, with 15 bases in between. The length of the CDR3 is 16 residues. For the CDR3, the DNA is TGCGCCAGCAGCTTGGAACCGGGACCGAGGAAAGAGACCCAGTACTTC. Protein sequence: CASSLEPGPRKETQYF.

With respect to this clonotype: Germline and junction disagree at one end, which may indicate a read error. The chain joins TRBV7-2 to TRBJ2-1; TRBD1 matches at 10 bases. From germline, CDR1 is SGHTA and CDR2 FQGNSA. The CDR3 runs 16 residues. CDR3 DNA: TGTGCCAGCAGCAGGCAGGGGACAGGGGCCTACAATGAGCAGTTTTTC. The encoded protein is CASSRQGTGAYNEQFF.

The chain links TRBV3-1 to TRBJ2-3; 12 bases fit TRBD2. The CDR3 loop spans 16 amino acids. V shed 5 bases and J 6 bases; nucleotides not matched to a gene: 9. Looked up from germline, CDR1 is LGHDT and CDR2 is YNNKEL (reference sequence). The CDR3, as DNA: TGTGCCAGCAGCTACCGACTAGCGGGAGCAACTGATACGCAGTATTTT. Translating it yields CASSYRLAGATDTQYF.

In its sample, this clonotype was seen a few times. This sequence joins TRBV15 and TRBJ2-7; 9 bases are shared with TRBD1. Germline CDR1 LNHNV, CDR2 YYDKDF (reference sequence). The CDR3 is made up of 16 amino acids. With 3 bases clipped from V and 6 bases from J, the junction kept 12 bases outside the gene matches. DNA of the CDR3: TGTGCCACCAGCAGTAGATTCGGGACAGGGATTTCCGAGCAGTACTTC. This translates into CATSSRFGTGISEQYF.